The 3 T cell receptor beta chains in this list originate from one sample, sequenced in a study of blood T cell repertoires in COVID-19. The protocol was immunoSEQ multiplex PCR, while the TCRdb copy is restricted to in-frame clones and leaves out a portion. The profile shows 90,000 to 120,000 clones, about 89% of them singletons. Sequenced sample: peripheral blood. These receptors were collected from a man aged 50-59 years with acute or convalescent COVID-19.

The chain employs TRBV12-3 or TRBV12-4 and TRBJ2-7; D gene unclear. V was cut by 1 base and J by 6 bases, with 7 bases left in between. The CDR3 contains 12 residues. CDR3 amino acids: CASSLGSGEQYF. CDR3 nucleotides: TGTGCCAGCAGTTTAGGATCGGGCGAGCAGTACTTC.

The chain uses TRBV2 and TRBJ2-2; 8 bases are a match to TRBD1. Germline V CDR1 and CDR2: SNHLY, FYNNEI. The V and J ends lost 5 bases and 4 bases, in that order; junction bases with no gene match: 3. The CDR3 totals 14 residues. The CDR3 coding sequence is TGTGCCAGCAGTCAGGGGGCCAGCACCGGGGAGCTGTTTTTT. Translated, it gives CASSQGASTGELFF.

V is TRBV6-2 or TRBV6-3 and J is TRBJ1-5; D might be TRBD1 (6 bases). V gave up 4 bases and J gave up 7 bases, with 14 bases separating them. This CDR3 has 14 residues. Per germline, CDR1 MNHEY and CDR2 SVGEGT. The CDR3 sequence: CASSLAGARQPQHF. Written as DNA, the CDR3 is TGTGCCAGCAGTTTGGCAGGGGCTAGACAGCCCCAGCATTTT.